Below are 11 T cell receptor beta chains sequenced from a single sample in a study of regulatory T cells in long-lasting Graves disease. The sample's time point: persistent/refractory GD, antithyroid drugs over 5 years with positive TRAb. After RNA was extracted from PBMCs, the TCR library was made from it. Combining iRepertoire HTBI primers with Arm-PCR of CDR3 regions, the authors built TCR beta libraries. TCRdb re-analysed the multiplex PCR reads in MiXCR, keeping a single row per CDR3 protein. The sample lists fewer than 450,000 distinct CDR3 sequences, 23% seen once, with approximately 26% in the top ten. The input for sequencing was peripheral blood mononuclear cells (PBMCs), taken when the disease was refractory, from a patient treated with antithyroid drugs. The receptors originated from a female donor with Graves disease.

The chain joins TRBV5-4 to TRBJ2-3; 9 positions agree with TRBD2. Germline-derived CDR1 and CDR2 are SGHNT and YYREEE (reference sequence). The CDR3 consists of 15 residues. V lost 3 bases, J lost 1 base, and 3 bases stayed unmatched. CDR3 DNA sequence: TGTGCCAGCAGCTCGACTAGCGGAGGCACAGATACGCAGTATTTT. This codes for CASSSTSGGTDTQYF.

The V and J genes are TRBV5-4 and TRBJ2-3; possible D gene TRBD1, 6 bases. Deletions cut 5 bases from V and 9 bases from J, with 16 bases between. Germline CDR1 is SGHNT and CDR2 is YYREEE (reference sequence). The CDR3 has 13 residues. CDR3 DNA sequence: TGTGCCAGCAGGCTAGATTACAGGGAAACGCAGTATTTT. Protein product: CASRLDYRETQYF.

This clonotype was observed a single time. Since a much larger clone is just one base distant, this may be a read error. The rearrangement joins TRBV6-1 to TRBJ2-7, with D possibly being TRBD2 (5 bases). Germline values: CDR1 MNHNS, CDR2 SASEGT. The CDR3 is made up of 15 amino acids. CDR3 nucleotides: TGTGCCAGCAGTGAAGCGCGTCGGGGTCCCTACGAGCAGCACTTC. Its translation: CASSEARRGPYEQHF.

This clonotype came up many times. The chain combines TRBV2 with TRBJ1-1; TRBD1 is a possible D gene (6 bases). This CDR3 has 15 residues. V was trimmed by 6 bases and J by 1 base, leaving 15 bases between them. From germline, CDR1 is SNHLY and CDR2 FYNNEI. CDR3: CASRAAGVQNTEAFF. The CDR3 coding sequence is TGTGCCAGCAGGGCGGCAGGGGTGCAGAACACTGAAGCTTTCTTT.

Many counts were recorded for this clonotype. This rearrangement joins TRBV20-1 to TRBJ2-5; 8 nucleotides match TRBD2. J gave up 5 bases and V 5 bases, and 4 bases lay outside the gene matches. Germline assignment: CDR1 DFQATT and CDR2 SNEGSKA (reference sequence). The CDR3 runs 12 residues. For the CDR3, the DNA is TGCAGTGCTTCCCGGGAGGGGGAGACCCAGTACTTC. It is translated as CSASREGETQYF.

The sample holds many counts of this clonotype. The chain links TRBV28 to TRBJ1-5; 9 bases map to TRBD1. Germline V lookup: CDR1 MDHEN, CDR2 SYDVKM. V lost 4 bases, J lost 7 bases, and 11 bases stayed unmatched. This CDR3 has 16 residues. CDR3 sequence (DNA): TGTGCCAGCAGTTCATACCGGGACAGGGAGGGACAGCCCCAGCATTTT. It encodes CASSSYRDREGQPQHF.

The rearrangement links TRBV19 to TRBJ1-5; 10 positions match TRBD1. The junction had 13 bases not matched to a gene; V was cut back by 11 bases and J by 0 bases. Germline assignment: CDR1 LNHDA and CDR2 SQIVND (reference sequence). The CDR3 sequence is 17 residues long. CDR3 nucleotide sequence: TGTGCCGTGCAAGCGGGACAGGGGACATATAGCAATCAGCCCCAGCATTTT. This translates into CAVQAGQGTYSNQPQHF.

The gene calls are TRBV4-1 and TRBJ2-7; D is unclear. This CDR3 contains 13 residues. Deletions cut 2 bases from V and 7 bases from J, with 12 bases between. The germline V gene has CDR1 MGHRA and CDR2 YSYEKL. This chain's CDR3 is CASSQWVMEEQYF. CDR3 sequence (DNA): TGCGCCAGCAGCCAATGGGTCATGGAGGAGCAGTACTTC.

The chain couples TRBV15 to TRBJ2-7; 13 nucleotides line up with TRBD2. The length of the CDR3 is 15 residues. Germline V gene lookup returns CDR1 LNHNV and CDR2 YYDKDF (reference sequence). V was clipped by 1 base and J by 6 bases; unmatched bases: 3. The CDR3 sequence is CATSRGTSGSAEQYF. The CDR3 bases are TGTGCCACCAGCAGAGGGACTAGCGGGAGTGCCGAGCAGTACTTC.

Only a few counts were recorded for this clonotype. The J gene is TRBJ1-5, the V gene TRBV10-2; D is perhaps TRBD1 (5 bases). Deletions cut 2 bases from V and 6 bases from J, with 14 bases between. This CDR3 comprises 15 residues. Germline CDR1 reads WSHSY; CDR2 reads SAAADI. DNA of the CDR3: TGCGCCAGCAGTGAGGGCCAGGGATCGGGTCAGCCCCAGCATTTT. It yields the protein CASSEGQGSGQPQHF.

This clonotype was observed many times. This chain joins TRBV10-3 and TRBJ2-7; D tentatively reads TRBD1 or TRBD2 (5 bases each). Germline V lookup: CDR1 ENHRY, CDR2 SYGVKD. This CDR3 region has 21 residues. Trimming removed 6 bases at V and 2 bases at J, with 35 bases between. The CDR3: CAISDFSGGGPGRAIPYEQYF. CDR3 DNA sequence: TGTGCCATCAGCGACTTTTCTGGAGGAGGACCGGGACGGGCAATCCCCTACGAGCAGTACTTC.